The text below deals with one TCR beta chain. This CDR3 region has 14 residues. V shed 3 bases and J 10 bases; nucleotides not matched to a gene: 7. The V gene's germline CDR1 is MNHNS and CDR2 SASEGT. This sample was taken from a study of blood T cell repertoires in COVID-19. Study background: Some COVID-19 samples were acute and others convalescent; all came from the United States, Italy and Spain. T cells, B-cell-depleted T cells, or PBMCs provided the cDNA or gDNA that served as material.

Method: immunoSEQ multiplex PCR; TCRdb's copy keeps in-frame clones and lacks some. The table records 75,000 to 100,000 clones, 87% of them present only once. The TCR sequence derives from a woman older than 75 with acute or convalescent COVID-19. Material: peripheral blood. The rearrangement joins TRBV6-1 to TRBJ1-1; 11 bases agree with TRBD1. This CDR3 is CASSDPDRGQRAFF. The CDR3 DNA follows: TGTGCCAGCAGTGATCCGGACAGGGGGCAACGAGCTTTCTTT.